A few counts support the clone carrying this TCR beta chain. The CDR3 consists of 14 residues. Germline V gene sequence: CDR1 SGHAT, CDR2 FQNNGV. The V gene lost 0 bases and the J gene lost 5 bases, with 8 bases spanning the gap. In TCRdb, the reads were re-called with MiXCR into one record per CDR3 protein. Of about 100,000 distinct CDR3 sequences detected, under 25% appear once; the ten largest clones hold around 40%. This record belongs to a study of T cell repertoires in cytomegalovirus infection. Material: CD8+ T cells from PBMCs. This sequence joins TRBV11-2 and TRBJ2-1; no firm D call. The sequence was obtained from a human donor in good health (CMV status not recorded). Some clones in this sample may be carry-over from other donors' samples. The CDR3 here is CASSLDGLHNEQFF. For the CDR3, the DNA is TGTGCCAGCAGCTTAGATGGGCTTCACAATGAGCAGTTCTTC.